This T cell receptor (beta chain) was sequenced during a study of T cells and Merkel cell carcinoma outcomes. Overall study results and limits: Merkel cell carcinoma outcomes were reportedly predicted by repertoire and T-cell density.

Data came from immunoSEQ multiplex PCR; TCRdb stores just in-frame clones and leaves some out. Among several thousand clones listed, 70% to 90% were seen once. CDR3 length: 14 amino acids. V trimming: 6 bases; J trimming: 3 bases; junction bases outside the gene matches: 6. Germline CDR1 reads SNHLY; CDR2 reads FYNNEI. Comment on this clone: Its antigen is currently unknown.

The V call is TRBV2, the J call TRBJ2-7, with TRBD2 matching over 9 bases. Input material: tumor tissue from Merkel cell carcinoma. The receptor was isolated from a human donor with Merkel cell carcinoma. This CDR3 reads CASRETSGDYEQYF. CDR3 DNA: TGTGCCAGCAGGGAGACTAGCGGAGACTACGAGCAGTACTTC.